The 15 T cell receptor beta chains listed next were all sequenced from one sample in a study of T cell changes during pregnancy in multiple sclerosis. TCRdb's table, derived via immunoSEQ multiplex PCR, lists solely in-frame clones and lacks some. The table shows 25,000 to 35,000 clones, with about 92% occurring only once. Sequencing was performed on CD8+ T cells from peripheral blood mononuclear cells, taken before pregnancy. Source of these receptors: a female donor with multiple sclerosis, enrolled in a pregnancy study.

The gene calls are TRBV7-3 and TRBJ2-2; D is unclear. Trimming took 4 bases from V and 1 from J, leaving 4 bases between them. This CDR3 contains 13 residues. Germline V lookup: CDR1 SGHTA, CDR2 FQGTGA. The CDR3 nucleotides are TGTGCCAGCAGCTCGGTGAACACCGGGGAGCTGTTTTTT. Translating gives CASSSVNTGELFF.

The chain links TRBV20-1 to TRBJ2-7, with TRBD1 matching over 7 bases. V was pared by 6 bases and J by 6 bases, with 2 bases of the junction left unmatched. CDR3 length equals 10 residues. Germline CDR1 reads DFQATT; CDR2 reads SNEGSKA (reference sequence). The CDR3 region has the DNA TGCAGTGCCGACAGGGCCGAGCAGTACTTC. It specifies CSADRAEQYF.

The CDR3 DNA sequence: TGTGCCAGTAACTCGGGACAGGGGCCCTATGAGCAGTTCTTC. Translating gives CASNSGQGPYEQFF. This chain links TRBV19 with TRBJ2-1, with 10 bases fitting TRBD1. This CDR3 spans 14 amino acids. V dropped 7 bases and J dropped 8; count of bases not matched to a gene: 8. Germline V gene sequence: CDR1 LNHDA, CDR2 SQIVND (reference sequence). The whole variable domain, remainder taken from reference TRBV19 and TRBJ2-1, is DGGITQSPKYLFRKEGQNVTLSCEQNLNHDAMYWYRQDPGQGLRLIYYSQIVNDFQKGDIAEGYSVSREKKESFPLTVTSAQKNPTAFYLCASNSGQGPYEQFFGPGTRLTVL.

CDR3 loop: CASSPPRGAAYEQYF. DNA of the CDR3: TGTGCCAGCAGCCCACCCAGGGGGGCGGCCTACGAGCAGTACTTC. This chain connects TRBV7-9 to TRBJ2-7; perhaps TRBD1 as D (7 bases). Trimming removed 5 bases at V and 2 bases at J, with 16 bases between. CDR1 and CDR2 (germline): SEHNR, FQNEAQ (reference sequence). This CDR3 has 15 residues.

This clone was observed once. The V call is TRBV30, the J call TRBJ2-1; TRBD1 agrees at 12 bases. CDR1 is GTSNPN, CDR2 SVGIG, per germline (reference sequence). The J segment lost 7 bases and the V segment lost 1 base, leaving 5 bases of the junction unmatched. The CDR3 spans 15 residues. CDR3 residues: CAWSAGTGGLNEQFF. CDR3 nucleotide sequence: TGTGCCTGGAGTGCCGGGACAGGGGGCTTGAATGAGCAGTTCTTC.

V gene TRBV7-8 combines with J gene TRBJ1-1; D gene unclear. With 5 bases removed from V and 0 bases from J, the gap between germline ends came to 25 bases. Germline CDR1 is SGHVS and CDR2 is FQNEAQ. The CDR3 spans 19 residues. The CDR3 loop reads CASSLWRAATDLMNTEAFF. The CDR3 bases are TGTGCCAGCAGCCTCTGGAGGGCAGCCACCGACCTCATGAACACTGAAGCTTTCTTT.

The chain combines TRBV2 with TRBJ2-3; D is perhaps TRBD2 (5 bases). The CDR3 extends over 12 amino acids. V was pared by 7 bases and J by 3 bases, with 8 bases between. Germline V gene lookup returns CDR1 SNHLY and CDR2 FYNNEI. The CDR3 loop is CASTGETDTQYF. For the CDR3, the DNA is TGTGCCAGCACCGGGGAGACAGATACGCAGTATTTT.

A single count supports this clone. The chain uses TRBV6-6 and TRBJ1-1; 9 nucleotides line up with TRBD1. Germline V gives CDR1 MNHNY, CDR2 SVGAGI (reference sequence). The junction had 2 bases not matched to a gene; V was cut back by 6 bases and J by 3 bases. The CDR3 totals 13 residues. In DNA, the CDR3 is TGTGCCAGCAGATGGACAGGGGACACTGAAGCTTTCTTT. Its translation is CASRWTGDTEAFF.

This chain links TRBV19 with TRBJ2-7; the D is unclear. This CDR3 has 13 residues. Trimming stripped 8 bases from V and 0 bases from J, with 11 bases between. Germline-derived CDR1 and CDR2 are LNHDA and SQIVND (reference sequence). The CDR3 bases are TGTGCCAGTTCAACCTTGAGCTCCTACGAGCAGTACTTC. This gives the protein CASSTLSSYEQYF.

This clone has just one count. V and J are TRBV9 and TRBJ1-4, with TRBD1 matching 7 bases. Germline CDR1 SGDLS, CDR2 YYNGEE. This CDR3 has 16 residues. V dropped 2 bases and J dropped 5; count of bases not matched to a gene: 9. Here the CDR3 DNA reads TGTGCCAGCAGCGTTTTGGGGGGACAGCGCAATGAAAAACTGTTTTTT. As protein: CASSVLGGQRNEKLFF.

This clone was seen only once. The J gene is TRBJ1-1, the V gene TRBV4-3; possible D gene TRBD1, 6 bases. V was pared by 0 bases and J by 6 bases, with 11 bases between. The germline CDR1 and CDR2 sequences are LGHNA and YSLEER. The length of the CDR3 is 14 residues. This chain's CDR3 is CASSQDVGGAEAFF. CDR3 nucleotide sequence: TGCGCCAGCAGCCAAGATGTAGGGGGAGCTGAAGCTTTCTTT.

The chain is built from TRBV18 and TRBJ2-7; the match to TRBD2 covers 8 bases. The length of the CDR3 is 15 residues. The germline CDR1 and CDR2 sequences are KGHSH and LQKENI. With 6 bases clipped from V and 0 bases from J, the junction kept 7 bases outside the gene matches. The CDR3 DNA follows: TGTGCCAGCTCCCCGGAAAGCGGGGGCTCCTACGAGCAGTACTTC. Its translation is CASSPESGGSYEQYF.

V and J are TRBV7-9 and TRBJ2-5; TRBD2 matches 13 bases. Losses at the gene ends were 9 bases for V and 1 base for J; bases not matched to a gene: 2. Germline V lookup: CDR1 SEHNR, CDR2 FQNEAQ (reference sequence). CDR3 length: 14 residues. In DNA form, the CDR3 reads TGTGCCAGTACTAGCGGGGGGGCCCAAGAGACCCAGTACTTC. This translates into CASTSGGAQETQYF.

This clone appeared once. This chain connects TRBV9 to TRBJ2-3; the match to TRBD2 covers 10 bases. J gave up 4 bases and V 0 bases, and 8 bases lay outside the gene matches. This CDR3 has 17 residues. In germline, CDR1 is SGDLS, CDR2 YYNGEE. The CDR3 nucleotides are TGTGCCAGCAGCGTAGGGCTAGCGGGAGTGAGTTCAGATACGCAGTATTTT. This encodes CASSVGLAGVSSDTQYF.

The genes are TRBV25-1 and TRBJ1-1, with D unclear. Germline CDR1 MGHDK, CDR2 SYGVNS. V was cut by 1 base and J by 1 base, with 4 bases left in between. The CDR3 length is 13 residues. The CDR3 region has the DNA TGTGCCAGCAGTGAATTCGGGAACACTGAAGCTTTCTTT. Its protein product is CASSEFGNTEAFF.